The 30 T cell receptor beta chains listed next were all sequenced from one sample in a study of cytomegalovirus exposure and HLA in healthy donors. The PCR contained 60 Vbeta and 13 Jbeta primers. Profiled with immunoSEQ multiplex PCR; TCRdb holds only in-frame clones, not every one. The table records about 200,000 clones, 70% of them present only once. The sequenced sample consisted of PBMCs. Receptors were obtained from a man between 35 and 55 years old in good health and CMV-seropositive.

The rearrangement links TRBV14 to TRBJ2-7, with D perhaps matching TRBD2 (6 bases). V lost 0 bases and J lost 3, with 12 bases in between. The CDR3 consists of 15 residues. CDR1 is SGHDN, CDR2 FVKESK, per germline. Here the CDR3 DNA reads TGTGCCAGCAGCCAAGAATCAGCGGGTGACTACGAGCAGTACTTC. Amino acids: CASSQESAGDYEQYF.

V gene TRBV28 combines with J gene TRBJ1-1, with D tentatively TRBD1 (5 bases). Germline assignment: CDR1 MDHEN and CDR2 SYDVKM. V dropped 10 bases and J dropped 4 bases, with 10 bases sitting between them. The CDR3 runs to 11 residues. The CDR3 DNA follows: TGTGCCACCGGGAGGGGCACTGAAGCTTTCTTT. Translation: CATGRGTEAFF.

In its sample, this clone was seen a few times. The gene calls are TRBV6-5 and TRBJ1-1; tentative D call: TRBD1 (6 bases). The CDR3 spans 11 residues. V was clipped by 6 bases and J by 6 bases, with 8 bases between them. The germline V gene has CDR1 MNHEY and CDR2 SVGAGI. DNA for the CDR3: TGTGCCAGCAGCAGGGGATCTGAAGCTTTCTTT. Its protein is CASSRGSEAFF.

The V and J genes are TRBV5-1 and TRBJ2-7; 10 bases align to TRBD1. The CDR3 runs 16 residues. Trimming at V came to 4 bases and at J to 0 bases, leaving 7 bases not matched to a gene. Germline loops: CDR1 SGHRS, CDR2 YFSETQ. The chain's CDR3 is CASSLTGGSGSYEQYF. The CDR3 nucleotides read TGCGCCAGCAGCCTGACAGGGGGCTCGGGCTCCTACGAGCAGTACTTC. Using reference TRBV5-1 and TRBJ2-7 for the parts outside the CDR3, the full variable domain is KAGVTQTPRYLIKTRGQQVTLSCSPISGHRSVSWYQQTPGQGLQFLFEYFSETQRNKGNFPGRFSGRQFSNSRSEMNVSTLELGDSALYLCASSLTGGSGSYEQYFGPGTRLTVT.

This clone was seen a few times. This chain connects TRBV5-1 to TRBJ2-7; D unresolved. CDR1 SGHRS and CDR2 YFSETQ come from the germline V gene. This CDR3 is built from 14 residues. V lost 0 bases and J 0 bases, leaving 7 bases between the germline ends. CDR3 nucleotide sequence: TGCGCCAGCAGCTTGGAAGCCATCTCCTACGAGCAGTACTTC. Its translation is CASSLEAISYEQYF.

V usage is TRBV10-3 and J usage is TRBJ1-2; D ambiguous. V shed 0 bases and J shed 3 bases, with 8 bases lying between them. Germline V gene sequence: CDR1 ENHRY, CDR2 SYGVKD. CDR3 size: 14 residues. The CDR3 DNA follows: TGTGCCATCAGTGAGTCGAGAGAAGACTATGGCTACACCTTC. It yields the protein CAISESREDYGYTF.

The chain recombines TRBV5-4 with TRBJ2-1; D may be TRBD1 (5 bases). Trimming left V 4 bases short and J 2 bases short, with 13 bases between. In germline, CDR1 is SGHNT, CDR2 YYREEE (reference sequence). CDR3 length: 15 residues. CDR3 residues: CASSRPQGPYNEQFF. As DNA, the CDR3 is TGTGCCAGCAGCCGGCCCCAGGGCCCCTACAATGAGCAGTTCTTC.

This chain uses TRBV6-5 with TRBJ2-2, with D uncertain. CDR1 and CDR2 from the germline V gene are MNHEY and SVGAGI. The CDR3 spans 15 residues. The V end lost 0 bases, the J end lost 0 bases, and 5 bases lay between the germline ends. The CDR3 spells CASSYSQSNTGELFF. The CDR3 DNA is TGTGCCAGCAGTTACTCGCAGTCGAACACCGGGGAGCTGTTTTTT.

The V and J genes are TRBV28 and TRBJ1-2, with 7 bases identical to TRBD1. The CDR3 runs 16 residues. J gave up 3 bases and V 6 bases, and 13 bases lay outside the gene matches. Germline CDR1 and CDR2: MDHEN and SYDVKM. In nucleotides, the CDR3 is TGTGCCAGCAGACCCGACAGGGCAGAGAAGTACTATGGCTACACCTTC. Translation gives CASRPDRAEKYYGYTF.

V gene TRBV5-6 combines with J gene TRBJ2-7; 10 bases line up with TRBD1. Germline V gene data show CDR1 as SGHDT and CDR2 as YYEEEE. This CDR3 is built from 14 residues. The junction had 4 bases not matched to a gene; V was cut back by 3 bases and J by 4 bases. CDR3 in amino acids: CASSSGTGVYEQYF. DNA for the CDR3: TGTGCCAGCAGCTCTGGGACAGGGGTTTACGAGCAGTACTTC. The whole variable domain, remainder taken from reference TRBV5-6 and TRBJ2-7, is DAGVTQSPTHLIKTRGQQVTLRCSPKSGHDTVSWYQQALGQGPQFIFQYYEEEERQRGNFPDRFSGHQFPNYSSELNVNALLLGDSALYLCASSSGTGVYEQYFGPGTRLTVT.

A note on this clone: The same CDR3 also results from other DNA sequences found in this sample. This chain joins TRBV5-1 and TRBJ2-3, with 8 nucleotides matching TRBD1. CDR3 length equals 15 residues. Germline values: CDR1 SGHRS, CDR2 YFSETQ. The V and J ends lost 0 bases and 2 bases, in that order; junction bases with no gene match: 2. CDR3 DNA sequence: TGCGCCAGCAGCTTGGGACAGGGGCCCACAGATACGCAGTATTTT. Encoded protein: CASSLGQGPTDTQYF. Full variable domain (rest looked up from reference TRBV5-1 and TRBJ2-3): KAGVTQTPRYLIKTRGQQVTLSCSPISGHRSVSWYQQTPGQGLQFLFEYFSETQRNKGNFPGRFSGRQFSNSRSEMNVSTLELGDSALYLCASSLGQGPTDTQYFGPGTRLTVL.

J is TRBJ2-5 and V is TRBV12-5; D unclear. Gene TRBJ2-7 matches the end of the DNA better, so the J call may be wrong. The germline V gene encodes CDR1 LGHNT and CDR2 FRNRAP. The CDR3 has 16 amino acids. This chain's CDR3 is CASGLASRGLTDEQYF. CDR3 DNA sequence: TGTGCTAGTGGTTTGGCCTCCAGAGGCCTTACCGACGAGCAGTACTTC.

This chain joins TRBV7-2 and TRBJ2-3; TRBD1 matches at 7 bases. The V gene's germline CDR1 is SGHTA and CDR2 FQGNSA. This CDR3 has 16 residues. Trimming took 1 base from V and 0 from J; bases not matched to a gene: 4. The CDR3 is CASSLVGQRSTDTQYF. The CDR3 region has the DNA TGTGCCAGCAGCTTAGTGGGACAGAGGAGCACAGATACGCAGTATTTT.

J is TRBJ1-1 and V is TRBV5-1; TRBD1 is a possible D gene (5 bases). This CDR3 contains 15 residues. CDR1 is SGHRS and CDR2 is YFSETQ in the germline V gene. The V and J ends lost 5 bases and 2 bases respectively, with 16 bases between them. In DNA, the CDR3 is TGCGCCAGCAGTCACAATGGGGGGGATAACACTGAAGCTTTCTTT. It is translated as CASSHNGGDNTEAFF.

This clone appeared once. V is TRBV7-9 and J is TRBJ1-4, with TRBD1 as a possible D gene (6 bases). Germline V gene data show CDR1 as SEHNR and CDR2 as FQNEAQ (reference sequence). This CDR3 spans 16 amino acids. Trimming removed 1 base from V and 8 bases from J, with 17 bases in between. This chain's CDR3 is CASSLGLPGAGEKLFF. In nucleotides, the CDR3 is TGTGCCAGCAGCTTAGGATTACCAGGGGCAGGAGAAAAACTGTTTTTT.

The rearrangement joins TRBV4-3 to TRBJ1-1; D ambiguous. The CDR3 has 13 residues. Per the germline V gene, CDR1 is LGHNA and CDR2 is YSLEER. V dropped 3 bases and J dropped 6 bases, with 11 bases sitting between them. The CDR3 here is CASSHHSYPEAFF. The CDR3 DNA reads as TGCGCCAGCAGCCACCACTCGTATCCTGAAGCTTTCTTT.

On this clone: The conserved closing phenylalanine or tryptophan is absent in this CDR3, likely reflecting a read error. No DNA is shown, since the ends of the CDR3 on it are uncertain; the CDR3 is the one TCRdb lists. This chain uses TRBV19 with TRBJ1-2. The CDR3 has 8 amino acids, counting both end residues. In germline, CDR1 is LNHDA, CDR2 SQIVND (reference sequence). The CDR3 is CATTLPYA.

The gene calls are TRBV9 and TRBJ1-6; possibly TRBD1 for D (6 bases). Looked up from germline, CDR1 is SGDLS and CDR2 is YYNGEE. V was shortened by 4 bases and J by 7 bases, with 18 bases between the two germline ends. The CDR3 runs 16 residues. The CDR3 DNA reads as TGTGCCAGCAGCCCCCAGTGGGGGGGCTGGAATTCACCCCTCCACTTT. It translates to CASSPQWGGWNSPLHF. The full variable domain, completed using reference TRBV9 and TRBJ1-6, is DSGVTQTPKHLITATGQRVTLRCSPRSGDLSVYWYQQSLDQGLQFLIQYYNGEERAKGNILERFSAQQFPDLHSELNLSSLELGDSALYFCASSPQWGGWNSPLHFGNGTRLTVT.

V is TRBV11-2 and J is TRBJ1-2; no clear D. Germline values: CDR1 SGHAT, CDR2 FQNNGV. The CDR3 length is 14 residues. Trimming shortened V by 2 bases and J by 1 base, and 8 bases separated the two germline ends. The CDR3 bases are TGTGCCAGCAGCTTATACGGGTATAACTATGGCTACACCTTC. This encodes CASSLYGYNYGYTF.

The V and J genes are TRBV29-1 and TRBJ1-2; possibly TRBD1 for D (6 bases). V gave up 7 bases and J gave up 3 bases, with 15 bases separating them. This CDR3 is 13 amino acids long. CDR1 is SQVTM, CDR2 ANQGSEA, per germline. The CDR3 nucleotides read TGCAGCGCCGTGACGTCAGGGGACTATGGCTACACCTTC. Protein product: CSAVTSGDYGYTF.

The rearrangement links TRBV5-4 to TRBJ2-1; 10 nucleotides align to TRBD2. V dropped 10 bases and J dropped 8; count of bases not matched to a gene: 12. CDR3 size: 14 residues. Germline V gene lookup returns CDR1 SGHNT and CDR2 YYREEE (reference sequence). CDR3 residues: CAGGLGLAVDEQFF. The CDR3 coding sequence is TGTGCCGGGGGGTTAGGACTAGCGGTAGATGAGCAGTTCTTC. Full variable domain (missing parts from reference TRBV5-4 and TRBJ2-1): ETGVTQSPTHLIKTRGQQVTLRCSSQSGHNTVSWYQQALGQGPQFIFQYYREEENGRGNFPPRFSGLQFPNYSSELNVNALELDDSALYLCAGGLGLAVDEQFFGPGTRLTVL.

Only a few counts were recorded for this clone. The chain recombines TRBV5-1 with TRBJ1-2; 8 bases are a match to TRBD1. The V and J ends lost 6 bases and 7 bases, in that order; junction bases with no gene match: 11. Germline V CDR1 and CDR2: SGHRS, YFSETQ. CDR3 length: 14 residues. CDR3 in DNA: TGCGCCAGCACTCCCGGACAGGGAGGGTTTGGCTACACCTTC. Its translation: CASTPGQGGFGYTF. The full variable domain, its missing parts supplied by reference TRBV5-1 and TRBJ1-2, is KAGVTQTPRYLIKTRGQQVTLSCSPISGHRSVSWYQQTPGQGLQFLFEYFSETQRNKGNFPGRFSGRQFSNSRSEMNVSTLELGDSALYLCASTPGQGGFGYTFGSGTRLTVV.

This chain links TRBV4-1 with TRBJ1-1; tentative D call: TRBD1 (6 bases). Germline assignment: CDR1 MGHRA and CDR2 YSYEKL. The length of the CDR3 is 14 residues. The ends were cut back, 4 bases at V and 8 bases at J, with 17 bases in the middle. As DNA, the CDR3 is TGCGCCAGCAGCCCCCAGGGCGGGGGGCCCGAAGCTTTCTTT. This translates into CASSPQGGGPEAFF.

This chain uses TRBV18 with TRBJ2-5; 12 nucleotides match TRBD2. The V segment lost 6 bases and the J segment 0 bases; nucleotides outside the gene matches: 2. This CDR3 is 15 amino acids long. The V gene's germline CDR1 is KGHSH and CDR2 LQKENI. The CDR3 here is CASSWTSGDQETQYF. As DNA, the CDR3 is TGTGCCAGCTCCTGGACTAGCGGGGACCAAGAGACCCAGTACTTC.

The CDR3 nucleotides are TGTGCCAGCAGCCCCGGGAGCGGGACAGGCTACGAGCAGTACTTC. As protein: CASSPGSGTGYEQYF. The V and J genes are TRBV7-9 and TRBJ2-7, with D possibly matching TRBD1 (8 bases). Germline CDR1 reads SEHNR; CDR2 reads FQNEAQ (reference sequence). This CDR3 is built from 15 residues. The V and J ends lost 5 bases and 3 bases respectively, with 17 bases between them. Supplemented by reference TRBV7-9 and TRBJ2-7, the full variable domain reads DTGVSQNPRHKITKRGQNVTFRCDPISEHNRLYWYRQTLGQGPEFLTYFQNEAQLEKSRLLSDRFSAERPKGSFSTLEIQRTEQGDSAMYLCASSPGSGTGYEQYFGPGTRLTVT.

This clone has more than one count but fewer than ten. The chain employs TRBV6-8 and TRBJ1-4; D unclear. V was pared by 6 bases and J by 3 bases, with 17 bases between. The CDR3 consists of 16 residues. Germline V lookup: CDR1 MNHGY, CDR2 SAAAGT. CDR3 bases: TGTGCCAGCAGCAATCCCACCTCCGAGGCTAATGAAAAACTGTTTTTT. Translating it yields CASSNPTSEANEKLFF.

J is TRBJ1-5 and V is TRBV6-6; D not certain. V gave up 4 bases and J gave up 9 bases, with 7 bases separating them. From germline, CDR1 is MNHNY and CDR2 SVGAGI (reference sequence). This CDR3 comprises 11 residues. The CDR3 protein is CASSFLGPQHF. In DNA, the CDR3 is TGTGCCAGCAGTTTCCTAGGGCCCCAGCATTTT.

The chain links TRBV14 to TRBJ2-5; possibly TRBD2 for D (5 bases). CDR1 is SGHDN, CDR2 FVKESK, per germline. With 4 bases removed from V and 5 bases from J, the gap between germline ends came to 20 bases. CDR3 size: 16 residues. CDR3 DNA sequence: TGTGCCAGCAGCCTAGGCCCGGGGAACCTACCCGAGACCCAGTACTTC. Protein: CASSLGPGNLPETQYF.

The chain is built from TRBV21-1 and TRBJ2-7; no check of the table's D call, TRBD2, against the DNA was made. TRBV21-1 is described as a pseudogene. The length of the CDR3 is 15 residues. This chain's CDR3 is CASSSDGPGGVEQYF. CDR3 coding DNA: TGTGCCAGCAGTTCCGACGGACCGGGGGGAGTCGAGCAGTACTTC.

This chain uses TRBV6-5 with TRBJ2-1, with a tentative D call TRBD2 (6 bases). The CDR3 sequence is 14 residues long. Germline V lookup: CDR1 MNHEY, CDR2 SVGAGI. V lost 3 bases to trimming and J lost 5 bases, with 11 bases between them. The CDR3 spells CASSYRGSHNEQFF. The CDR3 nucleotides are TGTGCCAGCAGTTATCGGGGGAGCCACAATGAGCAGTTCTTC.